Sample share makes the clone carrying this T cell receptor beta chain medium-sized. What it recognizes is unknown. Between the trimmed V and J ends, which lost 0 bases and 2 bases, there was a span of 8 bases. Germline V gene data show CDR1 as LGHNA and CDR2 as YSLEER. This CDR3 is 16 amino acids long. MiXCR, run by TCRdb on the 5' RACE reads, gives a single entry per CDR3 protein. The table records 35,000 to 40,000 distinct CDR3 sequences, almost 6% of them present only once. This sample is drawn from a study of early T cells in non-severe SARS-CoV-2 infection. Study-level information: It was bulk RNA from unsorted whole blood that was sequenced, and the chains were unpaired. Study-wide findings and caveats: VDJdb-based matching was biased toward anti-spike CD8 responses and missed private and CD4 specificities.

The rearrangement uses TRBV4-3 and TRBJ1-6; D not certain. The sample taken for sequencing was whole blood. The sequence was obtained from an adult who was a healthcare worker with PCR-confirmed SARS-CoV-2 infection or an uninfected control (not recorded which). CDR3 nucleotides: TGCGCCAGCAGCCAAGATCTAAGGACCTATAATTCACCCCTCCACTTT. It specifies CASSQDLRTYNSPLHF.